Following are 7 T cell receptor beta chains from one sample sequenced in a study of T cells in localized non-small cell lung cancer. Method: immunoSEQ multiplex PCR; TCRdb's copy keeps in-frame clones and lacks some. Altogether over 20,000 clones are present, about 86% being singletons, with the ten largest covering 5% to 6.5%. Sequencing was performed on peripheral blood, taken before any cancer treatment. These receptors all stem from a male donor older than 55 with stage II squamous cell lung carcinoma.

The rearrangement joins TRBV4-3 to TRBJ2-7; D is perhaps TRBD2 (5 bases). The germline V gene encodes CDR1 LGHNA and CDR2 YSLEER. This CDR3 has 15 amino acids. With 1 base removed from V and 4 bases from J, the gap between germline ends came to 14 bases. The CDR3 protein is CASSQVRGSFYEQYF. DNA for the CDR3: TGCGCCAGCAGCCAAGTTCGGGGATCCTTTTACGAGCAGTACTTC.

The chain carries TRBV5-4 and TRBJ2-5; D assignment may be TRBD1 or TRBD2 (5 bases each). Trimming took off 3 bases at V and 5 bases at J, with 17 bases between the two ends. The germline V gene has CDR1 SGHNT and CDR2 YYREEE (reference sequence). CDR3 length: 15 residues. CDR3 loop: CASSSFVGDMETQYF. CDR3 DNA sequence: TGTGCCAGCAGCTCCTTTGTGGGGGATATGGAGACCCAGTACTTC.

With respect to this clone: Other DNA sequences in the sample encode the same CDR3. The V gene is TRBV19, the J gene TRBJ1-2, with a possible D match to TRBD1 (5 bases). The V gene's germline CDR1 is LNHDA and CDR2 SQIVND (reference sequence). CDR3 length: 17 amino acids. V lost 7 bases, J lost 5 bases, and 26 bases lay in between. CDR3 sequence: CASTGLLGERYRYGYTF. The CDR3 DNA is TGTGCCAGTACCGGACTCCTGGGGGAACGGTATCGATATGGCTACACCTTC.

The sample holds one count of this clone. CDR3 DNA sequence: TGTGCCAGCTATAACACCATGAACACTGAAGCTTTCTTT. This encodes CASYNTMNTEAFF. This chain connects TRBV28 to TRBJ1-1; no clear D gene. The CDR3 is 13 residues long. Trimming took 8 bases from V and 0 from J, leaving 10 bases between them. Germline V lookup: CDR1 MDHEN, CDR2 SYDVKM.

The DNA of the CDR3 is TGTGCCAGCAGCTCTCAGGGGGAGACCCAGTACTTC. As protein: CASSSQGETQYF. The chain has TRBV11-2 and TRBJ2-5; a possible D gene is TRBD1 (6 bases). Germline loops: CDR1 SGHAT, CDR2 FQNNGV. Trimming stripped 4 bases from V and 5 bases from J, with 8 bases between. The CDR3 contains 12 residues. The entire variable domain, with the rest obtained from reference TRBV11-2 and TRBJ2-5, is as follows: EAGVAQSPRYKIIEKRQSVAFWCNPISGHATLYWYQQILGQGPKLLIQFQNNGVVDDSQLPKDRFSAERLKGVDSTLKIQPAKLEDSAVYLCASSSQGETQYFGPGTRLLVL.

The chain has TRBV7-2 and TRBJ2-1, with D maybe TRBD1 (6 bases). CDR1 SGHTA and CDR2 FQGNSA come from the germline V gene. V was shortened by 6 bases and J by 12 bases, with 24 bases between the two germline ends. The CDR3 loop spans 15 amino acids. CDR3 amino acids: CASRPGTPPLFGQFF. DNA for the CDR3: TGTGCCAGCAGACCCGGGACACCCCCTCTTTTCGGGCAGTTCTTC.

This clone is a singleton in its sample. The chain has TRBV2 and TRBJ1-4; D may be TRBD1 (6 bases). CDR1 and CDR2 (germline): SNHLY, FYNNEI. This CDR3 has 15 amino acids. V lost 6 bases and J 4 bases, leaving 15 bases between the germline ends. CDR3 nucleotide sequence: TGTGCCAGCAGGGGGACATGGGATAATAATGAAAAACTGTTTTTT. The encoded protein is CASRGTWDNNEKLFF.